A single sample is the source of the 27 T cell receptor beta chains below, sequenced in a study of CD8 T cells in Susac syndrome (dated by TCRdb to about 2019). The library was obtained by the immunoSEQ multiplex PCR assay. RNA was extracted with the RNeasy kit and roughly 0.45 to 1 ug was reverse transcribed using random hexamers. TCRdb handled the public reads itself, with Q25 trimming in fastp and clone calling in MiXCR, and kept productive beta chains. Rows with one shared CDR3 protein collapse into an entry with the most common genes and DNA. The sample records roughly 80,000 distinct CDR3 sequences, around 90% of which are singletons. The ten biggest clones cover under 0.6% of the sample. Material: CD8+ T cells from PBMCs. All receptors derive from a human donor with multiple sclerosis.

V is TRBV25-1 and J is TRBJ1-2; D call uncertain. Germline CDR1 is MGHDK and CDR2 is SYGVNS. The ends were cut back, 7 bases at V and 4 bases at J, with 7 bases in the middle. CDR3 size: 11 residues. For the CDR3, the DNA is TGTGCCAGCAATAAGGGCTATGGCTACACCTTC. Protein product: CASNKGYGYTF.

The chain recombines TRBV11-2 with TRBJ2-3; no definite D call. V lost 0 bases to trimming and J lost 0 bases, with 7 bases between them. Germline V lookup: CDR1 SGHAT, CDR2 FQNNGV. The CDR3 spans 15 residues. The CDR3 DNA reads TGTGCCAGCAGCTTAGAGGCAGCTAGCACAGATACGCAGTATTTT. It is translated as CASSLEAASTDTQYF.

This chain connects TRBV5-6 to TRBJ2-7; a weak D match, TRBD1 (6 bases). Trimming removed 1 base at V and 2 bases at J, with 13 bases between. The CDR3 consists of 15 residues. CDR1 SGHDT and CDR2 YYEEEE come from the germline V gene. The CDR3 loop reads CASSLLGGKTYEQYF. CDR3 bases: TGTGCCAGCAGCTTGCTTGGGGGCAAGACCTACGAGCAGTACTTC.

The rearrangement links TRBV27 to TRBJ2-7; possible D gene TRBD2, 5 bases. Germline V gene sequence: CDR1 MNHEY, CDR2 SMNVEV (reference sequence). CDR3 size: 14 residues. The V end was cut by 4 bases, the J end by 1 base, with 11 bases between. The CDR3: CASSYSGGSYEQYF. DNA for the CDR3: TGTGCCAGCAGTTACTCCGGCGGGTCCTACGAGCAGTACTTC.

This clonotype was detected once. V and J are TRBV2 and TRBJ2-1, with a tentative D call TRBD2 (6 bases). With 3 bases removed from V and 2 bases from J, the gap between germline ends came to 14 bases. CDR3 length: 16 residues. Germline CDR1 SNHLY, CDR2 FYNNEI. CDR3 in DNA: TGTGCCAGCAGTGATATGGGGACTCCGACCTACAATGAGCAGTTCTTC. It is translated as CASSDMGTPTYNEQFF.

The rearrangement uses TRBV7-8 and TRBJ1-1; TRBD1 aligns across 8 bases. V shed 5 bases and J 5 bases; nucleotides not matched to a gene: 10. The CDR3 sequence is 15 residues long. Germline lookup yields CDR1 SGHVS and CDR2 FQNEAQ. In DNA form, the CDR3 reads TGTGCCAGCAGCCAGTACAGGGGGGTGGGGACTGAAGCTTTCTTT. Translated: CASSQYRGVGTEAFF.

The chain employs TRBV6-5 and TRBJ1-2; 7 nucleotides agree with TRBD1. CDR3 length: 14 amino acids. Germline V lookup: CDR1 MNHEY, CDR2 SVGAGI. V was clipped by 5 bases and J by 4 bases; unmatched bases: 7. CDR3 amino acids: CASSTGESLYGYTF. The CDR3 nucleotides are TGTGCCAGCAGTACAGGGGAGAGCCTCTATGGCTACACCTTC.

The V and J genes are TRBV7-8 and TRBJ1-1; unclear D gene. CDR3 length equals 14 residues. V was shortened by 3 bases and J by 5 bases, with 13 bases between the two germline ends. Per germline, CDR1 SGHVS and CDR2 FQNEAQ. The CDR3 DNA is TGTGCCAGCAGCTTCCAGGCCCCGGGGACTGAAGCTTTCTTT. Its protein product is CASSFQAPGTEAFF.

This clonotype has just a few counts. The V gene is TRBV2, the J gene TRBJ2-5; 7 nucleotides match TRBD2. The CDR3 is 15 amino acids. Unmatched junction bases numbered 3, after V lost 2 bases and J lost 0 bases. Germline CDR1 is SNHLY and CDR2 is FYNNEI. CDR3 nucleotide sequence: TGTGCCAGCAGTGAAAGTGCGGGGGACCAAGAGACCCAGTACTTC. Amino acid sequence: CASSESAGDQETQYF.

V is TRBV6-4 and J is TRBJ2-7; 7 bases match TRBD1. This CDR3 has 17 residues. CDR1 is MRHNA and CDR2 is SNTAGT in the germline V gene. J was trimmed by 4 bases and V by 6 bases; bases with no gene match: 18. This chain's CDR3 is CASRVVGDSSLAYEQYF. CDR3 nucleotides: TGTGCCAGCAGAGTGGTGGGGGACAGCTCCTTGGCTTACGAGCAGTACTTC.

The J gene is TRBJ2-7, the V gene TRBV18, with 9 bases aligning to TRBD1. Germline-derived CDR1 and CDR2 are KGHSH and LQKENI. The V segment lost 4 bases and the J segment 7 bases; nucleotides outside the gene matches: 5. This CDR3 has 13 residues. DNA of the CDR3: TGTGCCAGCTCACTGGGACAGGGTCAAGAGCAGTACTTC. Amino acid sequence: CASSLGQGQEQYF.

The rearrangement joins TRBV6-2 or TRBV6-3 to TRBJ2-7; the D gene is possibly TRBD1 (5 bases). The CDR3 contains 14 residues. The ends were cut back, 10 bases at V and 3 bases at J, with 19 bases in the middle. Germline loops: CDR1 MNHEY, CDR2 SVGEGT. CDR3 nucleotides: TGTGCCACGTTCAGCAGGCAGGGTCTCTACGAGCAGTACTTC. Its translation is CATFSRQGLYEQYF.

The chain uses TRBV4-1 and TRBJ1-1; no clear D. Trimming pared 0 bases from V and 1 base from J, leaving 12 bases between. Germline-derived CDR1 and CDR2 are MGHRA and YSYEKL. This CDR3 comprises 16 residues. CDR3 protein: CASSQDQASPNTEAFF. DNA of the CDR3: TGCGCCAGCAGCCAAGATCAGGCCAGCCCGAACACTGAAGCTTTCTTT.

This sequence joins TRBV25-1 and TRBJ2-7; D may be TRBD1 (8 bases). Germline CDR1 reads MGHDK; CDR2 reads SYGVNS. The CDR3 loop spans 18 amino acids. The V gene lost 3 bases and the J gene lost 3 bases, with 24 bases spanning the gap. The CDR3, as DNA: TGTGCCAGCAGTGATAGATGGACAGGGCGGGAGTCCCTCTACGAGCAGTACTTC. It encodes CASSDRWTGRESLYEQYF.

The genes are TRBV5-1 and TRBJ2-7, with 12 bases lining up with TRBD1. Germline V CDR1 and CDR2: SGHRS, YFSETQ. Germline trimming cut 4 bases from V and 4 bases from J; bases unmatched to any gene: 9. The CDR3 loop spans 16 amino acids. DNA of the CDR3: TGCGCCAGCAGCCTTTCCCCGGGACAGGGGGCATACGAGCAGTACTTC. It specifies CASSLSPGQGAYEQYF.

The CDR3 loop reads CASSVAGSVGELFF. The CDR3 coding sequence is TGTGCCAGCAGCGTAGCGGGTTCGGTCGGGGAGCTGTTTTTT. The chain recombines TRBV9 with TRBJ2-2; D not certain. The V end was cut by 0 bases, the J end by 7 bases, with 10 bases between. Looked up from germline, CDR1 is SGDLS and CDR2 is YYNGEE. The CDR3 totals 14 residues.

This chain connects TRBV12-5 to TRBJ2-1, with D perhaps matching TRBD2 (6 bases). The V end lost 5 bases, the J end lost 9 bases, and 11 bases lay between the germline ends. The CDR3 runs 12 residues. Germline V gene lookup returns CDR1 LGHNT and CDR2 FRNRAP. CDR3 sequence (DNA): TGTGCTAGTGGTGAGTGGGGAGGTGAGCAGTTCTTC. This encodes CASGEWGGEQFF.

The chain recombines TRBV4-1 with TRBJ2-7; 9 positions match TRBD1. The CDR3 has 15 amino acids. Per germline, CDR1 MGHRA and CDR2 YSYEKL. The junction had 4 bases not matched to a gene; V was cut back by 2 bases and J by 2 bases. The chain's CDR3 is CASSQIWTGAYEQYF. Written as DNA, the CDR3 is TGCGCCAGCAGCCAAATCTGGACAGGGGCCTACGAGCAGTACTTC.

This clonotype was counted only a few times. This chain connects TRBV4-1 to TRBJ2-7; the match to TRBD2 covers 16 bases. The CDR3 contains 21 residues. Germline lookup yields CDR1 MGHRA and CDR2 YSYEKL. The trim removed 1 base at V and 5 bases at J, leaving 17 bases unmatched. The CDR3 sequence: CASSQVPSSGLAGGPWDEQYF. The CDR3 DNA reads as TGCGCCAGCAGCCAAGTTCCTTCTTCGGGACTAGCGGGAGGGCCGTGGGACGAGCAGTACTTC.

This CDR3 is CASRGGPRGYTF. In nucleotides, the CDR3 is TGTGCCAGCCGAGGGGGTCCACGGGGCTACACCTTC. The V call is TRBV27, the J call TRBJ1-2; possibly TRBD1 for D (6 bases). V was cut by 8 bases and J by 8 bases, with 15 bases left in between. The CDR3 has 12 residues. Germline CDR1 and CDR2: MNHEY and SMNVEV (reference sequence).

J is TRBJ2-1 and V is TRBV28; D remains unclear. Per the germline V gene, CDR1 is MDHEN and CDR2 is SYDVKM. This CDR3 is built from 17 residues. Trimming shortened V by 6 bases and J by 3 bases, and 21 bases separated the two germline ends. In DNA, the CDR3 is TGTGCCAGCAGCCTTCACGGCGTTCACCGACTCTACAATGAGCAGTTCTTC. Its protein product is CASSLHGVHRLYNEQFF.

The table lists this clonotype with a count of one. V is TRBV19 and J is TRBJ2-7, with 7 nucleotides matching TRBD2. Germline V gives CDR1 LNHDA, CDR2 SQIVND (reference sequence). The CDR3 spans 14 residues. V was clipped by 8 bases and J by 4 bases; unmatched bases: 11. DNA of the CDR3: TGTGCCAGTGGCTTTGGCGGGGGTGTATACGAGCAGTACTTC. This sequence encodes CASGFGGGVYEQYF. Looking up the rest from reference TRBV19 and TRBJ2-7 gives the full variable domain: DGGITQSPKYLFRKEGQNVTLSCEQNLNHDAMYWYRQDPGQGLRLIYYSQIVNDFQKGDIAEGYSVSREKKESFPLTVTSAQKNPTAFYLCASGFGGGVYEQYFGPGTRLTVT.

CDR3 nucleotides: TGTGCCAGTAGCGGAGAACCTTCCTACGAGCAGTACTTC. Translation: CASSGEPSYEQYF. The genes are TRBV2 and TRBJ2-7, with TRBD2 as a possible D gene (6 bases). The germline V gene encodes CDR1 SNHLY and CDR2 FYNNEI. The germline V and J ends were trimmed by 9 bases and 1 base, with 13 bases remaining between them. There are 13 residues in the CDR3.

DNA for the CDR3: TGTGCCAGCAGCGCCGGGTTAGCTGGCTACACCTTC. Translation: CASSAGLAGYTF. V usage is TRBV12-3 or TRBV12-4 and J usage is TRBJ1-2; no clear D. The CDR3 totals 12 residues. V was clipped by 6 bases and J by 7 bases, with 12 bases between them.

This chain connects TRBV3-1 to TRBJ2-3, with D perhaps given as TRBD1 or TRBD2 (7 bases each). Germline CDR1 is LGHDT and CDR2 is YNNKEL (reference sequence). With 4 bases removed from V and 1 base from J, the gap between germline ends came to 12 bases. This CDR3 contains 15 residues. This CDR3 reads CASSPQGGGTDTQYF. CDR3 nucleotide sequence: TGTGCCAGCAGCCCCCAGGGGGGGGGCACAGATACGCAGTATTTT.

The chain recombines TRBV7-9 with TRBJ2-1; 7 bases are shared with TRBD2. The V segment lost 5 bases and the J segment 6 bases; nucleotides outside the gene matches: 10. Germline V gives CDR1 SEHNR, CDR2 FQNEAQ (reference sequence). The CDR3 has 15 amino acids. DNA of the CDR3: TGTGCCAGCAGCCCCCTCCGGACTAGTGGCAATGAGCAGTTCTTC. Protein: CASSPLRTSGNEQFF.

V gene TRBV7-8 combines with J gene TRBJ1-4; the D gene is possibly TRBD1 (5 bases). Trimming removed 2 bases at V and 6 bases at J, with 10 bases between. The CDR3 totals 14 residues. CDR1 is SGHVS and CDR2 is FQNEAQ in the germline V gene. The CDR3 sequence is CASSLRGVDEKLFF. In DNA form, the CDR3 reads TGTGCCAGCAGCTTAAGGGGTGTTGATGAAAAACTGTTTTTT.